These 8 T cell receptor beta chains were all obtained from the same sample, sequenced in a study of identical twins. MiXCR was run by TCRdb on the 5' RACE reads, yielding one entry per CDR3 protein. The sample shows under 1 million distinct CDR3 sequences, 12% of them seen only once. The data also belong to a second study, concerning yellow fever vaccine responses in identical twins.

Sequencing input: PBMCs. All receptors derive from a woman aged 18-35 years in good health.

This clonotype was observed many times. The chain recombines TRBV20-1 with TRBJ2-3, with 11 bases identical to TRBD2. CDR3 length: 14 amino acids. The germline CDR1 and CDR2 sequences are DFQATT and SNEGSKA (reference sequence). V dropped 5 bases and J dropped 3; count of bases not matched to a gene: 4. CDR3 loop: CSAQLAGVTDTQYF. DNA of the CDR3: TGCAGTGCTCAACTAGCGGGGGTTACAGATACGCAGTATTTT.

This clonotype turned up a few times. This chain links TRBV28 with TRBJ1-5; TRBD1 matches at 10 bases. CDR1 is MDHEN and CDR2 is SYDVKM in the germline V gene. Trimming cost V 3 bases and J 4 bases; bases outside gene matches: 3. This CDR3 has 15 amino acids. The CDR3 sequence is CASSFGTGANQPQHF. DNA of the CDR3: TGTGCCAGCAGTTTTGGGACAGGGGCAAATCAGCCCCAGCATTTT.

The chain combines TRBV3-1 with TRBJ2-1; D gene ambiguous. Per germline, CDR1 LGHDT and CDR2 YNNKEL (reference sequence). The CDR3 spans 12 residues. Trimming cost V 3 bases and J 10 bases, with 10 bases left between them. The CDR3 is CASSHLLPEQFF. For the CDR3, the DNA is TGTGCCAGCAGCCATCTACTACCAGAGCAGTTCTTC.

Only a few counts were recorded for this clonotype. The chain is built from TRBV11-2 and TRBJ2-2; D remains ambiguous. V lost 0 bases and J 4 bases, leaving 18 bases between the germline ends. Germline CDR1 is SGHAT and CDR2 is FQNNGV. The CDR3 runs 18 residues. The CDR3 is CASSLDLIWQTSTGELFF. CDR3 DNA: TGTGCCAGCAGCTTAGACTTAATTTGGCAGACAAGCACCGGGGAGCTGTTTTTT.

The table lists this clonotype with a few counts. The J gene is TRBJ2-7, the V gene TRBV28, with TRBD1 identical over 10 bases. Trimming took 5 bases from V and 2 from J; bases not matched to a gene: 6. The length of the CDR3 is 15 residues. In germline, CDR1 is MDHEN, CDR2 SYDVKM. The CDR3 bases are TGTGCCAGCAGTCCCCGGGACAGGGGCACCTACGAGCAGTACTTC. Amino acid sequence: CASSPRDRGTYEQYF.

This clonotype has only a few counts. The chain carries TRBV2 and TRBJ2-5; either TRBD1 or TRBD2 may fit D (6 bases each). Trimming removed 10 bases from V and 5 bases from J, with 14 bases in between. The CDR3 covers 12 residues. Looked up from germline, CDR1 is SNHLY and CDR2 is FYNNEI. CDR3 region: CATKGGAETQYF. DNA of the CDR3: TGTGCCACCAAGGGGGGTGCCGAGACCCAGTACTTC.

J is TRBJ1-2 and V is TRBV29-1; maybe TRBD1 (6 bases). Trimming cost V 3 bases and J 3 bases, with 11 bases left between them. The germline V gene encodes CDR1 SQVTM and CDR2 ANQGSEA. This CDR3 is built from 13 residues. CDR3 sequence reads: CSVEGQGYYGYTF. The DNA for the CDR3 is TGCAGCGTTGAGGGGCAGGGGTACTATGGCTACACCTTC. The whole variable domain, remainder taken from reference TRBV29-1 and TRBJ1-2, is SAVISQKPSRDICQRGTSLTIQCQVDSQVTMMFWYRQQPGQSLTLIATANQGSEATYESGFVIDKFPISRPNLTFSTLTVSNMSPEDSSIYLCSVEGQGYYGYTFGSGTRLTVV.

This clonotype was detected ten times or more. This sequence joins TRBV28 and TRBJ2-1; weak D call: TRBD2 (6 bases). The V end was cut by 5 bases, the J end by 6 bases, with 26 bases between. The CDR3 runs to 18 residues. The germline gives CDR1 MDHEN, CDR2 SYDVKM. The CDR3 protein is CASSLTSFSGSGTNEQFF. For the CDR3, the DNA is TGTGCCAGCAGTCTTACTAGCTTCAGCGGCTCAGGGACCAATGAGCAGTTCTTC.